A single sample gave rise to the 16 T cell receptor beta chains below, sequenced in a study of shared clonotypes between healthy human individuals. The assay was immunoSEQ multiplex PCR, and TCRdb's table has in-frame clones only and misses some. The repertoire includes approximately 500,000 clones, almost 97% of them detected once, and about 0.064% sits in the top ten. The sample taken for sequencing was naive CD4+ T cells sorted from blood. Subset defined: CD45RA+ positively selected. The receptors were sampled from a young woman in good health.

This chain joins TRBV18 and TRBJ2-7, with 7 bases matching TRBD2. This CDR3 has 15 residues. The germline V gene encodes CDR1 KGHSH and CDR2 LQKENI. The V gene end was trimmed by 3 bases and the J gene end by 2 bases; junction bases not matched to a gene: 7. CDR3 DNA: TGTGCCAGCTCACCTCGGCTAGCGGTGACCTACGAGCAGTACTTC. It yields the protein CASSPRLAVTYEQYF.

This chain uses TRBV10-3 with TRBJ1-5, with D maybe TRBD1 (5 bases). Trimming removed 4 bases from V and 7 bases from J, with 23 bases in between. Germline V lookup: CDR1 ENHRY, CDR2 SYGVKD. The CDR3 is 17 amino acids. The chain's CDR3 is CAISAQGGDRARQPQHF. The DNA of the CDR3 is TGTGCCATCAGTGCCCAGGGAGGGGATAGGGCTAGACAGCCCCAGCATTTT.

This chain links TRBV13 with TRBJ2-1; 8 bases map to TRBD2. V was clipped by 5 bases and J by 6 bases; unmatched bases: 9. The germline gives CDR1 PRHDT, CDR2 FYEKMQ (reference sequence). The length of the CDR3 is 15 residues. Written as DNA, the CDR3 is TGTGCCAGCAGCCTTACGGGACTAGAAGCCAATGAGCAGTTCTTC. Amino acid sequence: CASSLTGLEANEQFF.

The genes are TRBV7-9 and TRBJ2-1; D might be TRBD2 (6 bases). Germline V gene lookup returns CDR1 SEHNR and CDR2 FQNEAQ (reference sequence). The CDR3 contains 15 residues. Trimming removed 5 bases from V and 0 bases from J, with 11 bases in between. The DNA for the CDR3 is TGTGCCAGCAGCCAACGCGGGGCCTCCTACAATGAGCAGTTCTTC. Translation gives CASSQRGASYNEQFF.

This clone came up once. The chain couples TRBV11-1 to TRBJ2-7; D is possibly TRBD1 (5 bases). This CDR3 is built from 13 residues. With 5 bases removed from V and 6 bases from J, the gap between germline ends came to 14 bases. CDR1 is SGHAT, CDR2 FQDESV, per germline (reference sequence). For the CDR3, the DNA is TGTGCCAGCAGCAACGACAGTCCGTCCGAGCAGTACTTC. Its protein product is CASSNDSPSEQYF.

The chain couples TRBV28 to TRBJ1-4; TRBD1 matches at 9 bases. V dropped 3 bases and J dropped 8; count of bases not matched to a gene: 7. Germline V CDR1 and CDR2: MDHEN, SYDVKM. The CDR3 is 15 residues long. CDR3 in DNA: TGTGCCAGCAGTTTCCGGGGACAGGGTTTCGAAAAACTGTTTTTT. Translating it yields CASSFRGQGFEKLFF. The full variable domain, rest sourced from reference TRBV28 and TRBJ1-4, is DVKVTQSSRYLVKRTGEKVFLECVQDMDHENMFWYRQDPGLGLRLIYFSYDVKMKEKGDIPEGYSVSREKKERFSLILESASTNQTSMYLCASSFRGQGFEKLFFGSGTQLSVL.

The chain recombines TRBV27 with TRBJ2-2; TRBD2 might be the D (6 bases). V was pared by 6 bases and J by 4 bases, with 15 bases between. The length of the CDR3 is 15 residues. Looked up from germline, CDR1 is MNHEY and CDR2 is SMNVEV (reference sequence). The CDR3 here is CASRRLEVTTGELFF. CDR3 sequence (DNA): TGTGCCAGCAGACGACTAGAGGTTACCACCGGGGAGCTGTTTTTT.

The chain has TRBV5-1 and TRBJ2-7, with D perhaps given as TRBD1 or TRBD2 (5 bases each). CDR1 SGHRS and CDR2 YFSETQ come from the germline V gene. The V end was cut by 0 bases, the J end by 3 bases, with 10 bases between. CDR3 length equals 14 residues. The CDR3 sequence is CASSLARDDYEQYF. In DNA, the CDR3 is TGCGCCAGCAGCTTGGCTAGGGACGACTACGAGCAGTACTTC. Using reference TRBV5-1 and TRBJ2-7 for the parts outside the CDR3, the full variable domain is KAGVTQTPRYLIKTRGQQVTLSCSPISGHRSVSWYQQTPGQGLQFLFEYFSETQRNKGNFPGRFSGRQFSNSRSEMNVSTLELGDSALYLCASSLARDDYEQYFGPGTRLTVT.

The CDR3 nucleotides are TGTGCCAGCAGCTCCCACCCCGCAGGGGGCACTGAAGCTTTCTTT. This encodes CASSSHPAGGTEAFF. The rearrangement links TRBV11-1 to TRBJ1-1; 7 nucleotides align to TRBD1. Trimming cost V 4 bases and J 4 bases; bases outside gene matches: 9. The CDR3 spans 15 residues. In germline, CDR1 is SGHAT, CDR2 FQDESV (reference sequence).

This clone occurred once. The gene calls are TRBV19 and TRBJ1-2; a weak D match, TRBD1 (5 bases). The CDR3 spans 12 residues. The V end was cut by 5 bases, the J end by 8 bases, with 12 bases between. Germline CDR1 is LNHDA and CDR2 is SQIVND (reference sequence). The CDR3 DNA reads as TGTGCCAGTAGTTGGGGGTCAGGGGGCTACACCTTC. Translation gives CASSWGSGGYTF. Looking up the rest from reference TRBV19 and TRBJ1-2 gives the full variable domain: DGGITQSPKYLFRKEGQNVTLSCEQNLNHDAMYWYRQDPGQGLRLIYYSQIVNDFQKGDIAEGYSVSREKKESFPLTVTSAQKNPTAFYLCASSWGSGGYTFGSGTRLTVV.

In nucleotides, the CDR3 is TGTGCCAGCAGTGCGTTAGCGGGCCCTACCTACGAGCAGTACTTC. Its protein product is CASSALAGPTYEQYF. V and J are TRBV6-5 and TRBJ2-7, with 7 bases fitting TRBD2. Trimming took 5 bases from V and 2 from J; bases not matched to a gene: 9. Germline values: CDR1 MNHEY, CDR2 SVGAGI. The CDR3 totals 15 residues.

The chain has TRBV5-1 and TRBJ1-2, with D possibly matching TRBD1 (6 bases). The CDR3 length is 13 residues. Germline CDR1 and CDR2: SGHRS and YFSETQ. V lost 7 bases and J lost 2, with 12 bases in between. For the CDR3, the DNA is TGCGCCAGCCGGGACACCATCAACTATGGCTACACCTTC. As protein: CASRDTINYGYTF.

V and J are TRBV6-5 and TRBJ1-1, with 8 bases identical to TRBD1. Losses at the gene ends were 7 bases for V and 3 bases for J; bases not matched to a gene: 7. The V gene's germline CDR1 is MNHEY and CDR2 SVGAGI. CDR3 size: 14 residues. The CDR3 sequence is CASNRQGLDTEAFF. CDR3 sequence (DNA): TGTGCCAGCAACCGACAGGGGTTAGACACTGAAGCTTTCTTT.

The rearrangement links TRBV28 to TRBJ2-7; 9 nucleotides agree with TRBD1. V lost 6 bases to trimming and J lost 4 bases; unmatched junction nucleotides: 19. Germline lookup yields CDR1 MDHEN and CDR2 SYDVKM. This CDR3 has 18 residues. The CDR3 region has the DNA TGTGCCAGCAGCGACGTCCGGGGACCGGGACAGGGTCGGTACGAGCAGTACTTC. Amino acid sequence: CASSDVRGPGQGRYEQYF.

The J gene is TRBJ1-3, the V gene TRBV11-3, with D unclear. The CDR3 is 17 amino acids. Germline-derived CDR1 and CDR2 are SGHNT and YENEEA. Trimming removed 4 bases at V and 5 bases at J, with 21 bases between. CDR3 bases: TGTGCCAGCAGCTCCCCCCAAGGGAAGCGTTGGCGAAACACCATATATTTT. Its translation: CASSSPQGKRWRNTIYF.

The chain is built from TRBV4-2 and TRBJ2-3; D ambiguous. Trimming took 5 bases from V and 3 from J, leaving 12 bases between them. This CDR3 has 14 residues. Germline CDR1 and CDR2: LGHNA and YNFKEQ. In DNA, the CDR3 is TGTGCCAGCAGCACGGTGGGGTCGACAGATACGCAGTATTTT. This sequence encodes CASSTVGSTDTQYF.